This T cell receptor (beta chain) was sequenced for a study of blood T cell repertoires in COVID-19. As for the study in general: Acute and convalescent COVID-19 samples came from the United States, Italy and Spain. Nucleic acid was either cDNA or gDNA, and it came from T cells, B-cell-depleted T cells, or PBMCs.

V lost 3 bases, J lost 5 bases, and 13 bases stayed unmatched. The CDR3 contains 18 residues. Looked up from germline, CDR1 is MNHEY and CDR2 is SMNVEV (reference sequence). The protocol was immunoSEQ multiplex PCR, while the TCRdb copy is restricted to in-frame clones and leaves out a portion. In the table there are roughly 46,000 clones, around 86% of which are singletons. The V gene is TRBV27, the J gene TRBJ2-1, with 10 positions matching TRBD2. Sequenced: peripheral blood. This clonotype was sampled from a man aged 60 to 75 with active COVID-19. The CDR3 nucleotides read TGTGCCAGCAGTTTCAGGCTAGCGGGGGCGTATTCAAACAATGAGCAGTTCTTC. Protein: CASSFRLAGAYSNNEQFF.